This entry describes one T cell receptor (beta chain). Its specificity is not known. The method was immunoSEQ multiplex PCR; TCRdb's version includes in-frame clones alone and lacks a portion of them. The sample consists of about 97,000 clones, around 89% of them appearing once. Germline CDR1 is LNHDA and CDR2 is SQIVND (reference sequence). The length of the CDR3 is 16 residues. Trimming removed 3 bases from V and 2 bases from J, with 16 bases in between. This sample is drawn from a study of T cell responses to AZD1222 COVID-19 vaccine. Study-level points and caveats: Spike-specific TCRs gained breadth and depth after people received two AZD1222 doses. Repertoire sampling happened only post peak T cell response.

The chain is built from TRBV19 and TRBJ1-2; a possible D gene is TRBD1 (6 bases). The TCR was taken from an adult in good health. The material was peripheral blood, obtained on day 0 of AZD1222 vaccination. In nucleotides, the CDR3 is TGTGCCAGTAGTATGAGGTCAGGGGCCACGAACTATGGCTACACCTTC. Protein: CASSMRSGATNYGYTF. Drawing the rest from reference TRBV19 and TRBJ1-2, the complete variable domain is DGGITQSPKYLFRKEGQNVTLSCEQNLNHDAMYWYRQDPGQGLRLIYYSQIVNDFQKGDIAEGYSVSREKKESFPLTVTSAQKNPTAFYLCASSMRSGATNYGYTFGSGTRLTVV.